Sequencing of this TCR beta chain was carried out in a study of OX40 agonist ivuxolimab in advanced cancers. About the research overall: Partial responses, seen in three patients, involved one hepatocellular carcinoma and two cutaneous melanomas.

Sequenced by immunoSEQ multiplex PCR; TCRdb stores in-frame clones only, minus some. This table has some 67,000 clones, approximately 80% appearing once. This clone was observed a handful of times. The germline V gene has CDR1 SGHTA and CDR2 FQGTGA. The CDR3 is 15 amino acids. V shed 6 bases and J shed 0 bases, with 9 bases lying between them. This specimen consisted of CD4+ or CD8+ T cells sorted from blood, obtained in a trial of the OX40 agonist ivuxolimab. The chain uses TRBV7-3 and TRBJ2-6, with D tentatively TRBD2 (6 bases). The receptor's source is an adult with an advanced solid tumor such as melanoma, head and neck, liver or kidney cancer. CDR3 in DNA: TGTGCCAGCAGGGGGAGGTCCTCTGGGGCCAACGTCCTGACTTTC. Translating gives CASRGRSSGANVLTF.